This T cell receptor beta chain originates from a study of regulatory T cells in long-lasting Graves disease. Findings and caveats of the study: Persistent disease samples used TRBV28, TRBJ1-2 and TRBJ2-5 preferentially. It was possible that the small sample size reduced accuracy.

Notes on this clonotype: Its matching antigen is unknown.

The TCR beta library used iRepertoire HTBI primers with Arm-PCR amplification of CDR3. TCRdb reprocessed the multiplex PCR reads via MiXCR and lists one record per CDR3 protein. The sample shows fewer than 550,000 distinct CDR3 sequences, around a fifth of them seen only once. Sample time point: persistent/refractory GD, antithyroid drugs over 5 years with positive TRAb. PBMC-derived RNA was used for the TCR library. Germline CDR1 is MGHRA and CDR2 is YSYEKL. Trimming removed 0 bases at V and 6 bases at J, with 12 bases between. This CDR3 is 15 amino acids long. This receptor was obtained from a female donor with Graves disease. The rearrangement links TRBV4-1 to TRBJ1-5; weak D call: TRBD1 (5 bases). Sequencing used peripheral blood mononuclear cells (PBMCs), obtained when the disease was refractory, from a patient treated with antithyroid drugs. The CDR3 region has the DNA TGCGCCAGCAGCCAAGATTCAGGGATGGGTCAGCCCCAGCATTTT. It codes for CASSQDSGMGQPQHF.